The clone carrying this T cell receptor beta chain came up a few times. The sample originates from a study of blood T cells in healthy people across ages. Each sample provided at least 6 micrograms of extracted total RNA. The V and J ends lost 5 bases and 5 bases respectively, with 17 bases between them. This CDR3 is built from 15 residues. CDR1 and CDR2 (germline): MNHEY, SMNVEV (reference sequence). A J-beta primer mix and a sample-barcoded 5' primer were used in a second PCR of roughly 6 to 12 cycles. TCRdb re-called the 5' RACE reads through MiXCR, storing one row per CDR3 protein. The repertoire has 1.5 million to 2 million distinct CDR3 sequences, 28% of them found once; the top ten carry 7.7%.

The chain employs TRBV27 and TRBJ2-3, with D possibly being TRBD1 or TRBD2 (5 bases each). Sequenced material: blood. This sequence was found in a woman in her thirties in good health. CDR3 coding DNA: TGTGCCAGCAGTCCCGGGGTAAGGGGAGAAGATACGCAGTATTTT. Translation gives CASSPGVRGEDTQYF.